Listed below are T cell receptor beta chains from one sample, sequenced in a study of blood T cell repertoires in COVID-19. Assay used: immunoSEQ multiplex PCR; TCRdb lists only in-frame clones, some missing. The table has roughly 14,000 clones, about 89% seen once; the top ten hold approximately 34%. The sample comprised peripheral blood. The receptor source for this set is a woman aged 80 or older with COVID-19, enrolled during active disease. Both conserved end residues are part of each CDR3. A D gene is named only where the DNA matches it firmly. Size is omitted from some rows. Given values are once, few, many or a class for expanded clones.

clone_size: NA; cdr3_length: 15; v_call: TRBV3-1/TRBV3-2; j_call: TRBJ2-3; d_call: NA; cdr3_nt: TGTGCCAGCAGCTATGGAGTGAGTCGCACAGATACGCAGTATTTT; cdr3_aa: CASSYGVSRTDTQYF
clone_size: NA; cdr3_length: 16; v_call: TRBV11-2; j_call: TRBJ2-5; d_call: TRBD2; cdr3_nt: TGTGCCAGCAGCTCCCCCCCGGGACTAGCTAGCGAGACCCAGTACTTC; cdr3_aa: CASSSPPGLASETQYF
clone_size: few; cdr3_length: 15; v_call: TRBV29-1; j_call: TRBJ2-7; d_call: TRBD2; cdr3_nt: TGCAGCGTTCGTGTCCCTAGCGGGAGAGAAGACGAGCAGTACTTC; cdr3_aa: CSVRVPSGREDEQYF
clone_size: few; cdr3_length: 13; v_call: TRBV7-2; j_call: TRBJ2-7; d_call: NA; cdr3_nt: TGTGCCAGCAGCTTGTCAGGGCCCTACGAGCAGTACTTC; cdr3_aa: CASSLSGPYEQYF
clone_size: NA; cdr3_length: 17; v_call: TRBV4-3; j_call: TRBJ2-2; d_call: NA; cdr3_nt: TGCGCCAGCAGCCAAGAACTAGGGGGAAGGGGCACCGGGGAGCTGTTTTTT; cdr3_aa: CASSQELGGRGTGELFF
clone_size: NA; cdr3_length: 14; v_call: TRBV19; j_call: TRBJ2-7; d_call: NA; cdr3_nt: TGTGCCAGTAGTATATCTCGGGAAACCTACGAGCAGTACTTC; cdr3_aa: CASSISRETYEQYF
clone_size: NA; cdr3_length: 14; v_call: TRBV19; j_call: TRBJ1-1; d_call: TRBD1; cdr3_nt: TGTGCCAGTAGCCAAGGACAGGGCAGAGATGAAGCTTTCTTT; cdr3_aa: CASSQGQGRDEAFF
clone_size: NA; cdr3_length: 15; v_call: TRBV5-5; j_call: TRBJ2-3; d_call: NA; cdr3_nt: TGTGCCAGCAGCCGGGGGTTCGGAGAGCCGGATACGCAGTATTTT; cdr3_aa: CASSRGFGEPDTQYF
clone_size: NA; cdr3_length: 15; v_call: TRBV5-1; j_call: TRBJ2-3; d_call: NA; cdr3_nt: TGCGCCAGCAGCCCACTAGTCCTCATGGGGGATACGCAGTATTTT; cdr3_aa: CASSPLVLMGDTQYF
clone_size: NA; cdr3_length: 16; v_call: TRBV7-7; j_call: TRBJ1-2; d_call: NA; cdr3_nt: TGTGCCAGCAGCCCGGGAGGAGTTAGGCAGACCTATGGCTACACCTTC; cdr3_aa: CASSPGGVRQTYGYTF
clone_size: NA; cdr3_length: 15; v_call: TRBV23-1; j_call: TRBJ1-5; d_call: NA; cdr3_nt: TGCGCCAGCAGTCAATGTACCCGGCGGGGTCAGCCCCAGCATTTT; cdr3_aa: CASSQCTRRGQPQHF
clone_size: NA; cdr3_length: 13; v_call: TRBV28; j_call: TRBJ1-2; d_call: NA; cdr3_nt: TGTGCCAGCAGCTCAGGGTATACCTATGGCTACACCTTC; cdr3_aa: CASSSGYTYGYTF
clone_size: once; cdr3_length: 16; v_call: TRBV11-2; j_call: TRBJ2-7; d_call: NA; cdr3_nt: TGTGCCAGCACCCTTACTAGCCGCGCCGGGGCCCACGAGCAGTACTTC; cdr3_aa: CASTLTSRAGAHEQYF
clone_size: NA; cdr3_length: 17; v_call: TRBV14; j_call: TRBJ2-7; d_call: TRBD2; cdr3_nt: TGTGCCAGCAGCCCCTATCCGGGACTAGCGGTCGGGTACGAGCAGTACTTC; cdr3_aa: CASSPYPGLAVGYEQYF
clone_size: NA; cdr3_length: 14; v_call: TRBV7-9; j_call: TRBJ2-1; d_call: NA; cdr3_nt: TGTGCCAGCAGCTTAGGTTTGAGCCACAATGAGCAGTTCTTC; cdr3_aa: CASSLGLSHNEQFF
clone_size: NA; cdr3_length: 13; v_call: TRBV7-3; j_call: TRBJ2-2; d_call: NA; cdr3_nt: TGTGCCAGCAGCCCCGCGAACACCGGGGAGCTGTTTTTT; cdr3_aa: CASSPANTGELFF
clone_size: NA; cdr3_length: 12; v_call: TRBV27; j_call: TRBJ2-3; d_call: NA; cdr3_nt: TGTGCCAGCAGTTCCACGGCAGATACGCAGTATTTT; cdr3_aa: CASSSTADTQYF
clone_size: NA; cdr3_length: 15; v_call: TRBV5-1; j_call: TRBJ2-7; d_call: TRBD2; cdr3_nt: TGCGCCAGCAGCTTGATGGCGGGGGGGCCCTACGAGCAGTACTTC; cdr3_aa: CASSLMAGGPYEQYF
clone_size: NA; cdr3_length: 16; v_call: TRBV11-2; j_call: TRBJ2-3; d_call: NA; cdr3_nt: TGTGCCAGCAGCTTAGGGAGGTCTCCTAGCACAGATACGCAGTATTTT; cdr3_aa: CASSLGRSPSTDTQYF
clone_size: NA; cdr3_length: 16; v_call: TRBV5-1; j_call: TRBJ2-3; d_call: TRBD1; cdr3_nt: TGCGCCAGCAGCCGCCAGACAGGGTCTTACACAGATACGCAGTATTTT; cdr3_aa: CASSRQTGSYTDTQYF
clone_size: once; cdr3_length: 13; v_call: TRBV7-3; j_call: TRBJ1-6; d_call: NA; cdr3_nt: TGTGCCAGCAGCTCAGACATAAATTCACCCCTCCACTTT; cdr3_aa: CASSSDINSPLHF
clone_size: NA; cdr3_length: 14; v_call: TRBV9; j_call: TRBJ2-7; d_call: TRBD1; cdr3_nt: TGTGCCAGCAGCGTAGGGGACAGGGATTACGAGCAGTACTTC; cdr3_aa: CASSVGDRDYEQYF
clone_size: NA; cdr3_length: 16; v_call: TRBV7-8; j_call: TRBJ2-1; d_call: TRBD2; cdr3_nt: TGTGCCAGCAGCCAGGGGGAGCGGGGGGGCTACAATGAGCAGTTCTTC; cdr3_aa: CASSQGERGGYNEQFF
clone_size: NA; cdr3_length: 15; v_call: TRBV4-2; j_call: TRBJ2-7; d_call: TRBD2; cdr3_nt: TGTGCCAGCAGCCAAGAGTGGCGGGGGTCCTACGAGCAGTACTTC; cdr3_aa: CASSQEWRGSYEQYF
clone_size: NA; cdr3_length: 16; v_call: TRBV2; j_call: TRBJ1-3; d_call: NA; cdr3_nt: TGTGCCAGCGTGGCGGCACAACCTAGCTCTGGAAACACCATATATTTT; cdr3_aa: CASVAAQPSSGNTIYF
clone_size: NA; cdr3_length: 14; v_call: TRBV2; j_call: TRBJ1-6; d_call: NA; cdr3_nt: TGTGCCAGCAGAGAGGATGGCTATAATTCACCCCTCCACTTT; cdr3_aa: CASREDGYNSPLHF
clone_size: NA; cdr3_length: 15; v_call: TRBV27; j_call: TRBJ1-1; d_call: NA; cdr3_nt: TGTGCCAGCAGTTTATTGGGGGGTGGGAACACTGAAGCTTTCTTT; cdr3_aa: CASSLLGGGNTEAFF
clone_size: few; cdr3_length: 17; v_call: TRBV4-3; j_call: TRBJ2-6; d_call: TRBD1; cdr3_nt: TGCGCCAGCAGCCAAGACAGGGGGCTGTCTGGGGCCAACGTCCTGACTTTC; cdr3_aa: CASSQDRGLSGANVLTF
clone_size: NA; cdr3_length: 13; v_call: TRBV12-3/TRBV12-4; j_call: TRBJ1-2; d_call: NA; cdr3_nt: TGTGCCAGCAGTTTAGGTAACTACTATGGCTACACCTTC; cdr3_aa: CASSLGNYYGYTF
clone_size: NA; cdr3_length: 17; v_call: TRBV5-6; j_call: TRBJ1-2; d_call: TRBD1; cdr3_nt: TGTGCCAGCAGCCCGGTCCGGGACAGGGCCCATAACTATGGCTACACCTTC; cdr3_aa: CASSPVRDRAHNYGYTF
clone_size: NA; cdr3_length: 15; v_call: TRBV5-1; j_call: TRBJ2-7; d_call: NA; cdr3_nt: TGCGCCAGCAGCCCTTTAGCGGTAGTCGGCTACGAGCAGTACTTC; cdr3_aa: CASSPLAVVGYEQYF
clone_size: NA; cdr3_length: 16; v_call: TRBV25-1; j_call: TRBJ2-1; d_call: TRBD1; cdr3_nt: TGTGCCAGCAGCCTATACAGGGGGGACTCCTACAATGAGCAGTTCTTC; cdr3_aa: CASSLYRGDSYNEQFF
clone_size: NA; cdr3_length: 18; v_call: TRBV27; j_call: TRBJ2-1; d_call: TRBD2; cdr3_nt: TGTGCCAGCAGTTTAAGAAGAACGGTGGTAGCGGGAGGGAATGAGCAGTTCTTC; cdr3_aa: CASSLRRTVVAGGNEQFF
clone_size: NA; cdr3_length: 14; v_call: TRBV28; j_call: TRBJ1-2; d_call: NA; cdr3_nt: TGTGCCAGCAGCCCGGGAGGACCTAACTATGGCTACACCTTC; cdr3_aa: CASSPGGPNYGYTF
clone_size: NA; cdr3_length: 15; v_call: TRBV28; j_call: TRBJ1-1; d_call: TRBD1; cdr3_nt: TGTGCCAGCAGTCCGACAGGGGCCCGCAACACTGAAGCTTTCTTT; cdr3_aa: CASSPTGARNTEAFF
clone_size: NA; cdr3_length: 13; v_call: TRBV12-3/TRBV12-4; j_call: TRBJ1-3; d_call: NA; cdr3_nt: TGTGCCAGCAGTTTCGGGGGGAGAAACACCATATATTTT; cdr3_aa: CASSFGGRNTIYF
clone_size: NA; cdr3_length: 13; v_call: TRBV12-3/TRBV12-4; j_call: TRBJ2-7; d_call: TRBD1; cdr3_nt: TGTGCCAGCAGTTTGGGACAGGGCCGGGAGCAGTACTTC; cdr3_aa: CASSLGQGREQYF
clone_size: NA; cdr3_length: 13; v_call: TRBV14; j_call: TRBJ1-2; d_call: NA; cdr3_nt: TGTGCCAGCAGCCCGACAGAAAACTATGGCTACACCTTC; cdr3_aa: CASSPTENYGYTF
clone_size: NA; cdr3_length: 16; v_call: TRBV6-2/TRBV6-3; j_call: TRBJ1-5; d_call: NA; cdr3_nt: TGTGCCAGCAGTTACTCCAGGGCCGGAAGCAATCAGCCCCAGCATTTT; cdr3_aa: CASSYSRAGSNQPQHF
clone_size: NA; cdr3_length: 15; v_call: TRBV7-2; j_call: TRBJ1-2; d_call: TRBD1; cdr3_nt: TGTGCCAGCAGCTTAGCGGGACAGCTCTATACGGGCTACACCTTC; cdr3_aa: CASSLAGQLYTGYTF
clone_size: once; cdr3_length: 15; v_call: TRBV7-9; j_call: TRBJ1-2; d_call: TRBD1; cdr3_nt: TGTGCCAGCAGCCACAGGGGGCCCGGGGCTAAAGGCTACACCTTC; cdr3_aa: CASSHRGPGAKGYTF
clone_size: NA; cdr3_length: 16; v_call: TRBV9; j_call: TRBJ2-1; d_call: TRBD1; cdr3_nt: TGTGCCAGCAGCCGGGTCACCGGGGACAGGTCCGATGAGCAGTTCTTC; cdr3_aa: CASSRVTGDRSDEQFF
clone_size: NA; cdr3_length: 14; v_call: TRBV3-1/TRBV3-2; j_call: TRBJ2-5; d_call: TRBD2; cdr3_nt: TGTGCCAGCGGTCTAGCGGGAGGTGGAGAGACCCAGTACTTC; cdr3_aa: CASGLAGGGETQYF
clone_size: NA; cdr3_length: 14; v_call: TRBV4-1; j_call: TRBJ2-7; d_call: TRBD1; cdr3_nt: TGCGCCAGCAACCCGGGACAGGGTATCAACGAGCAGTACTTC; cdr3_aa: CASNPGQGINEQYF
clone_size: once; cdr3_length: 14; v_call: TRBV9; j_call: TRBJ2-1; d_call: TRBD2; cdr3_nt: TGTGCCAGCAGCGTAGCCGGGACTAGCACCGAGCAGTTCTTC; cdr3_aa: CASSVAGTSTEQFF